This entry describes one TCR beta chain. The clone's antigen remains unknown. Base quality data are lacking; no much larger clone is found one base away. Libraries were made using the immunoSEQ multiplex PCR assay. The deep sequencing platform assayed 90,000 to 100,000 TCR templates per sample. Genomic DNA extracted from sorted T cells was the material used for TCRbeta CDR3 sequencing. Under the source paper's analysis protocol: The R programming language was used for the clonal analysis of the TCRbeta CDR3 data. Unstimulated samples were compared with post-reaction CFSE-low samples to define alloreactive CD4+ and CD8+ clones. By matching sequences to the repertoires of sorted unstimulated Treg and non-Treg cells, each alloreactive CD4+ clone was assigned a regulatory or non-regulatory origin. Held by TCRdb, this immuneACCESS table contains in-frame sequences only and omits some clones. Under half of the omission traces to an unresolved V gene where checked; the cause of the rest is unknown. D and trimming come from the DNA, and the V and J calls and clone size come from that table. In all, the sample holds 90,000 to 150,000 clones, and just under 95% of those were seen once. Roughly 0.17% of the sample belongs to the ten largest clones.

Sorted unstimulated T cells and proliferating T cells recovered from mixed lymphocyte reactions were subjected to TCRbeta CDR3 sequencing. Fresh whole blood from approximately 11 HLA-typed healthy donors served as the source for isolating PBMCs. To map where alloreactive clones came from, CD4+ non-regulatory T cells in the unstimulated state were FACS-sorted. This sample is part of a study of siplizumab effects on memory and regulatory T cells (dated by TCRdb to between 2019 and 2020). Broadly, across the study: The study looked at the effect of siplizumab, an anti-CD2 antibody, on alloreactive T-cell subsets in allogeneic mixed lymphocyte reactions made from human PBMCs.

A distance of 15 bases separates the germline ends of V and J, which lose 5 bases and 2 bases respectively. Its CDR3 holds 15 amino acids, cysteine through phenylalanine. Left in the record is the CDR3 DNA by itself, 45 bases read in frame from the first base. The germline V gene (reference sequence) yields LNHDA for CDR1 and SQIVND for CDR2. Overall study outcomes, separate from this receptor: A naive or memory phenotype could not be assigned to roughly 75-96% of proliferating CD4+ or CD8+ clones. The cumulative frequency of alloreactive sequences traceable to unstimulated CD4+ memory T cells was significantly reduced by siplizumab. Unstimulated naive T cells appeared to be more diverse than memory T cells, and naive cells seemed to make a substantial contribution to the alloresponse. In reactions with siplizumab, an average of about 75% of mappable alloreactive CD4+ clones were Treg-derived, compared with roughly 27% in control reactions. Because sequences at frequencies below about 10^-5 were poorly captured, only a minor fraction of alloreactive clones could be mapped back to unstimulated subsets. The suppressive function of proliferating Tregs from siplizumab cultures was not functionally confirmed.

The rearrangement combines TRBV19 with TRBJ1-2, and TRBD1 may be the D gene, going by 5 matching bases. The sequence derives from a human donor in good health. The sequenced sample consisted of non-Treg CD4+ T cells sorted from blood. This sample's cell subset or site label indicates: FACS-sorted unstimulated CD4+ non-regulatory T cells. The CDR3 protein: CASSSGTPGNYGYTF. The nucleotide sequence is given as TGTGCCAGTAGTTCAGGGACGCCGGGGAACTATGGCTACACCTTC. With the rest looked up from the reference TRBV19 and TRBJ1-2 genes rather than sequenced, the full variable domain is DGGITQSPKYLFRKEGQNVTLSCEQNLNHDAMYWYRQDPGQGLRLIYYSQIVNDFQKGDIAEGYSVSREKKESFPLTVTSAQKNPTAFYLCASSSGTPGNYGYTFGSGTRLTVV.